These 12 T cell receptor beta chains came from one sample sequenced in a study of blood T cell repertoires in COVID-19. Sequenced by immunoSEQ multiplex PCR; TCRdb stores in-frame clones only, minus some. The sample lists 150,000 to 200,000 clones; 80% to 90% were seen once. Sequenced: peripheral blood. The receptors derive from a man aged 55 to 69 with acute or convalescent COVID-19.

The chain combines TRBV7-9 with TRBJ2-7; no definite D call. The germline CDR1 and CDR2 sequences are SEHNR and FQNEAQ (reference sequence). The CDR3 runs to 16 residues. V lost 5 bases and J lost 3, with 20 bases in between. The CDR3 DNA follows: TGTGCCAGCAGCCTAGGCATTGGCTACACAGTCTACGAGCAGTACTTC. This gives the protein CASSLGIGYTVYEQYF. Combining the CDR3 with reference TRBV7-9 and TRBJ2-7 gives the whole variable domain DTGVSQNPRHKITKRGQNVTFRCDPISEHNRLYWYRQTLGQGPEFLTYFQNEAQLEKSRLLSDRFSAERPKGSFSTLEIQRTEQGDSAMYLCASSLGIGYTVYEQYFGPGTRLTVT.

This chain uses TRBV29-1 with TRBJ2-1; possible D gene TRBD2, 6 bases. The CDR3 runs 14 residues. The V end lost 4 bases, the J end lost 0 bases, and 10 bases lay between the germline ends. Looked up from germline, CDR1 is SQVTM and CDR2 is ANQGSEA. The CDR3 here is CSVVAGSSYNEQFF. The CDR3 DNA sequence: TGCAGCGTTGTCGCGGGAAGCTCCTACAATGAGCAGTTCTTC.

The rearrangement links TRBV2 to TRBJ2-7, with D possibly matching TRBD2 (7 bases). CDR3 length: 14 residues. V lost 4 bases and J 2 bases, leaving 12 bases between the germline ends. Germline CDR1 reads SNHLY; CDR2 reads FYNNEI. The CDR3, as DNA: TGTGCCAGCAGTGTCGGCGGGGGCCCCTACGAGCAGTACTTC. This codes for CASSVGGGPYEQYF.

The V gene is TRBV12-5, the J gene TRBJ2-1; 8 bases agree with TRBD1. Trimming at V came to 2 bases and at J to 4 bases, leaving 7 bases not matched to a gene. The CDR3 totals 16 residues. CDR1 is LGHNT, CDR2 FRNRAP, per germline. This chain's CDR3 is CASGLWKGTGYNEQFF. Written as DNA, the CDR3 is TGTGCTAGTGGTTTGTGGAAGGGGACAGGTTACAATGAGCAGTTCTTC.

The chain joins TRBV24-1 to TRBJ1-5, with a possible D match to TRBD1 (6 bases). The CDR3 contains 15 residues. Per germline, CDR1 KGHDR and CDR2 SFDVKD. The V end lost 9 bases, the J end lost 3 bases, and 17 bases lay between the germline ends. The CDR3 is CATADRGPYNQPQHF. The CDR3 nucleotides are TGTGCCACCGCGGACAGAGGGCCCTACAATCAGCCCCAGCATTTT.

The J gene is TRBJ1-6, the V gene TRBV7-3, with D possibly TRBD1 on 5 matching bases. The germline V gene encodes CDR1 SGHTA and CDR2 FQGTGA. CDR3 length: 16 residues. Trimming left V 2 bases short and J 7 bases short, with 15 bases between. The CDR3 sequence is CASSLRGAGGNSPLHF. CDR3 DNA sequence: TGTGCCAGCAGCTTACGCGGGGCCGGGGGGAATTCACCCCTCCACTTT.

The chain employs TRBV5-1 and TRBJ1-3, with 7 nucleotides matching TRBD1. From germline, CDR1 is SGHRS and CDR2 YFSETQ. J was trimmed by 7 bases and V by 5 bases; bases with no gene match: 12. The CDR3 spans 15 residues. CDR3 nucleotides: TGCGCCAGCAGGTCCACTGGGACAGCACTGAACACCATATATTTT. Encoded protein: CASRSTGTALNTIYF.

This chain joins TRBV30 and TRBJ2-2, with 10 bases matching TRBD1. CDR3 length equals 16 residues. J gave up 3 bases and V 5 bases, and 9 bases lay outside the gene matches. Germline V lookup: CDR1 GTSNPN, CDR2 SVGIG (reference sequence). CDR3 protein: CAWVGRDRGYTGELFF. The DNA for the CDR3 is TGTGCCTGGGTCGGAAGGGACAGGGGATACACCGGGGAGCTGTTTTTT.

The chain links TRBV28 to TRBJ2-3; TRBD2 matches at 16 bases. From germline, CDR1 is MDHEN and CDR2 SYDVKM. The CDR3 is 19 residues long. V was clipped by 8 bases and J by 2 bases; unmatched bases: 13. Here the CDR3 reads CASGPPGLAGGPTTDTQYF. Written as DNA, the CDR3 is TGTGCCAGCGGTCCTCCGGGACTAGCGGGAGGGCCTACCACAGATACGCAGTATTTT.

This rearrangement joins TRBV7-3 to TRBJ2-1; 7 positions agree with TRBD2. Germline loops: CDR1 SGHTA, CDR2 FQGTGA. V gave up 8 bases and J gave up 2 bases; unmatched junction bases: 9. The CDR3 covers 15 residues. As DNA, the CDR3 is TGTGCCAGCGGCAGAACGGGAGGTACCTACAATGAGCAGTTCTTC. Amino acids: CASGRTGGTYNEQFF.

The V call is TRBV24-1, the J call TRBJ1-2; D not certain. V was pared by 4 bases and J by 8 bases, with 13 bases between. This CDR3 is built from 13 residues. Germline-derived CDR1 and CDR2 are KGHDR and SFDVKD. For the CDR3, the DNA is TGTGCCACCAGTGACCCGAACGAGGGAGGCTACACCTTC. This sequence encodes CATSDPNEGGYTF.

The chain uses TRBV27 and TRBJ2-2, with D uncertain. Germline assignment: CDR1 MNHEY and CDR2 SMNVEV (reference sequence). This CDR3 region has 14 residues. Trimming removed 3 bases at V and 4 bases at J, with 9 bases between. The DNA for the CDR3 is TGTGCCAGCAGTTTTGGCCCATCCACCGGGGAGCTGTTTTTT. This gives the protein CASSFGPSTGELFF.